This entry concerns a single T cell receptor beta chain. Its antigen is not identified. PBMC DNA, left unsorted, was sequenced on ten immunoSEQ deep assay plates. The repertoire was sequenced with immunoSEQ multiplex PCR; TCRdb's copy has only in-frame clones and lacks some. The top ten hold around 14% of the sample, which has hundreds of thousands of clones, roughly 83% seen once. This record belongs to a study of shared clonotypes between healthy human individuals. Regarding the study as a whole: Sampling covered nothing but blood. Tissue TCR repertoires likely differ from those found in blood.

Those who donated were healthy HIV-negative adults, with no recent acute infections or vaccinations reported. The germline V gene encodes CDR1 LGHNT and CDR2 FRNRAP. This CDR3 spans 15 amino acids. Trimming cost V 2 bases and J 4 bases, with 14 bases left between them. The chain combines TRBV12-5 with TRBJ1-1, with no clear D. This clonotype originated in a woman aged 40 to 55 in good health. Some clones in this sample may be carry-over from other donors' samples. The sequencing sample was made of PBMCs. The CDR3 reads CASGLSVGRFTEAFF. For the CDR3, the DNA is TGTGCTAGTGGTTTGTCCGTCGGGAGGTTCACTGAAGCTTTCTTT.